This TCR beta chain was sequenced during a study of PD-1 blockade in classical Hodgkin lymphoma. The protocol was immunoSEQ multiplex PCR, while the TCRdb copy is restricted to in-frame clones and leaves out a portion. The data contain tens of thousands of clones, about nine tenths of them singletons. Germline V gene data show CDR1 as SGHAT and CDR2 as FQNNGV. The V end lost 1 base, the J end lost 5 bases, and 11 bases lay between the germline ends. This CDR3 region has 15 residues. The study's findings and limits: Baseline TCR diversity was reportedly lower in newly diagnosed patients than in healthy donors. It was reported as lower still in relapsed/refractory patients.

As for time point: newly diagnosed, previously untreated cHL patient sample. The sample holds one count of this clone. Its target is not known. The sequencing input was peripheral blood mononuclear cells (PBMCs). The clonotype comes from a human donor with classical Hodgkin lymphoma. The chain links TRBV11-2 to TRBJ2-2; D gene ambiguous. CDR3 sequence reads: CASSLVGQTTGELFF. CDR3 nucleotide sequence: TGTGCCAGCAGCTTAGTTGGGCAGACAACCGGGGAGCTGTTTTTT.